This is a list of T cell receptor beta chains from one sample in a study of T cell changes during pregnancy in multiple sclerosis. Sequencing was performed with immunoSEQ multiplex PCR; in TCRdb, only in-frame clones are kept and a portion is missing. The sample records roughly 71,000 clones, about 93% being singletons. This sample comprised peripheral blood, obtained in the first trimester of pregnancy. Receptors originate from a female donor in good health, enrolled as a control in a pregnancy study. Each CDR3 is given with its conserved first and last residue. Each record gives: V gene, D gene, CDR3 length, J gene, clone size, CDR3 protein, CDR3 DNA. D genes are given only for firm matches. Size is omitted from some rows. Given values are once, few, many or a class for expanded clones.

v_gene: TRBV19
d_gene: -
len: 11
j_gene: TRBJ2-7
abundance: -
CDR3aa: CASSGGNEQYF
CDR3nt: TGTGCCAGCAGTGGAGGGAACGAGCAGTACTTC

v_gene: TRBV10-1
d_gene: TRBD2
len: 16
j_gene: TRBJ2-2
abundance: -
CDR3aa: CASSDNERGDTGELFF
CDR3nt: TGCGCCAGCAGTGACAACGAGCGGGGGGACACCGGGGAGCTGTTTTTT

v_gene: TRBV6-1
d_gene: -
len: 12
j_gene: TRBJ1-5
abundance: -
CDR3aa: CASGQPNQPQHF
CDR3nt: TGTGCCAGTGGACAACCAAATCAGCCCCAGCATTTT

v_gene: TRBV27
d_gene: TRBD1
len: 15
j_gene: TRBJ2-2
abundance: -
CDR3aa: CASRITGVNTGELFF
CDR3nt: TGTGCCAGCAGAATCACAGGGGTGAACACCGGGGAGCTGTTTTTT

v_gene: TRBV18
d_gene: -
len: 15
j_gene: TRBJ2-3
abundance: -
CDR3aa: CASSPLDSSTDTQYF
CDR3nt: TGTGCCAGCTCACCACTAGACAGCAGCACAGATACGCAGTATTTT

v_gene: TRBV5-1
d_gene: -
len: 15
j_gene: TRBJ2-4
abundance: -
CDR3aa: CASGRGSSTVDIQYF
CDR3nt: TGCGCCAGTGGGCGGGGCAGTTCCACCGTGGACATTCAGTACTTC

v_gene: TRBV5-6
d_gene: -
len: 14
j_gene: TRBJ1-3
abundance: -
CDR3aa: CASSLAGVRGTIYF
CDR3nt: TGTGCCAGCAGCTTGGCTGGCGTCCGGGGCACCATATATTTT

v_gene: TRBV19
d_gene: -
len: 15
j_gene: TRBJ2-1
abundance: -
CDR3aa: CASSTRVNSYNEQFF
CDR3nt: TGTGCCAGTAGTACGCGAGTCAACTCCTACAATGAGCAGTTCTTC

v_gene: TRBV19
d_gene: -
len: 11
j_gene: TRBJ1-1
abundance: few
CDR3aa: CASSIGVEAFF
CDR3nt: TGTGCCAGTAGTATAGGAGTTGAAGCTTTCTTT

v_gene: TRBV27
d_gene: TRBD1
len: 14
j_gene: TRBJ2-5
abundance: -
CDR3aa: CASSFTGGAETQYF
CDR3nt: TGTGCCAGCAGTTTTACAGGGGGCGCGGAGACCCAGTACTTC

v_gene: TRBV28
d_gene: TRBD1
len: 14
j_gene: TRBJ2-1
abundance: -
CDR3aa: CASSATGEWNEQFF
CDR3nt: TGTGCCAGCAGTGCTACAGGGGAGTGGAATGAGCAGTTCTTC

v_gene: TRBV5-1
d_gene: TRBD2
len: 15
j_gene: TRBJ2-4
abundance: few
CDR3aa: CASSLALGEGNIQYF
CDR3nt: TGCGCCAGCAGCTTGGCTCTGGGGGAGGGAAACATTCAGTACTTC

v_gene: TRBV4-1
d_gene: TRBD2
len: 16
j_gene: TRBJ2-7
abundance: -
CDR3aa: CASSPGEGLAAYEQYF
CDR3nt: TGCGCCAGCAGCCCAGGGGAGGGACTAGCGGCGTACGAGCAGTACTTC

v_gene: TRBV28
d_gene: -
len: 13
j_gene: TRBJ2-7
abundance: -
CDR3aa: CASSSGAGNEQYF
CDR3nt: TGTGCCAGCAGTTCGGGAGCGGGCAACGAGCAGTACTTC

v_gene: TRBV28
d_gene: -
len: 14
j_gene: TRBJ1-1
abundance: once
CDR3aa: CASSPSQGSTEAFF
CDR3nt: TGTGCCAGCAGTCCCTCGCAGGGGAGCACTGAAGCTTTCTTT

v_gene: TRBV6-6
d_gene: TRBD1
len: 13
j_gene: TRBJ1-1
abundance: -
CDR3aa: CASSYQGGTEAFF
CDR3nt: TGTGCCAGCAGTTACCAGGGGGGAACTGAAGCTTTCTTT

v_gene: TRBV25-1
d_gene: TRBD1
len: 15
j_gene: TRBJ2-7
abundance: -
CDR3aa: CASSAGGTGGYEQYF
CDR3nt: TGTGCCAGCAGCGCCGGCGGGACAGGGGGATACGAGCAGTACTTC

v_gene: TRBV6-6
d_gene: -
len: 12
j_gene: TRBJ1-5
abundance: -
CDR3aa: CASSNSPQAQHF
CDR3nt: TGTGCCAGCAGTAACTCTCCACAGGCCCAGCATTTT

v_gene: TRBV5-6
d_gene: -
len: 15
j_gene: TRBJ1-2
abundance: -
CDR3aa: CASSLEEDRTYGYTF
CDR3nt: TGTGCCAGCAGCTTGGAAGAAGACAGAACCTATGGCTACACCTTC

v_gene: TRBV30
d_gene: -
len: 11
j_gene: TRBJ2-1
abundance: -
CDR3aa: CAGIQGNEQFF
CDR3nt: TGTGCCGGAATCCAGGGCAATGAGCAGTTCTTC

v_gene: TRBV14
d_gene: -
len: 14
j_gene: TRBJ2-7
abundance: -
CDR3aa: CASSQLDAGDEQYF
CDR3nt: TGTGCCAGCAGCCAACTCGACGCTGGAGACGAGCAGTACTTC

v_gene: TRBV4-1
d_gene: -
len: 16
j_gene: TRBJ2-7
abundance: -
CDR3aa: CASSQAHTASSYEQYF
CDR3nt: TGCGCCAGCAGCCAAGCGCACACCGCTAGCTCCTACGAGCAGTACTTC

v_gene: TRBV5-8
d_gene: -
len: 15
j_gene: TRBJ1-1
abundance: -
CDR3aa: CASNHPRRDDTEAFF
CDR3nt: TGTGCCAGCAACCACCCCCGCAGGGATGACACTGAAGCTTTCTTT

v_gene: TRBV20-1
d_gene: -
len: 11
j_gene: TRBJ2-1
abundance: -
CDR3aa: CSAREAPEQFF
CDR3nt: TGCAGTGCTAGAGAGGCCCCCGAGCAGTTCTTC

v_gene: TRBV5-1
d_gene: TRBD1
len: 18
j_gene: TRBJ2-7
abundance: -
CDR3aa: CASSWGGKGTGVRYEQYF
CDR3nt: TGCGCCAGCAGCTGGGGTGGGAAGGGGACAGGGGTGAGATACGAGCAGTACTTC

v_gene: TRBV7-2
d_gene: -
len: 14
j_gene: TRBJ1-1
abundance: -
CDR3aa: CASSWRGDRTEAFF
CDR3nt: TGTGCCAGCAGCTGGAGGGGCGACCGCACTGAAGCTTTCTTT

v_gene: TRBV5-6
d_gene: -
len: 15
j_gene: TRBJ2-7
abundance: -
CDR3aa: CASSLGTWSSYEQYF
CDR3nt: TGTGCCAGCAGCTTGGGTACGTGGAGCTCCTACGAGCAGTACTTC

v_gene: TRBV7-6
d_gene: -
len: 15
j_gene: TRBJ2-7
abundance: -
CDR3aa: CASSDSGGRSYEQYF
CDR3nt: TGTGCCAGCAGCGACTCGGGCGGGCGCTCCTACGAGCAGTACTTC

v_gene: TRBV18
d_gene: TRBD2
len: 17
j_gene: TRBJ2-1
abundance: -
CDR3aa: CASSLYGLAGNYNEQFF
CDR3nt: TGTGCCAGCTCACTATACGGACTAGCGGGGAACTACAATGAGCAGTTCTTC

v_gene: TRBV19
d_gene: TRBD1
len: 15
j_gene: TRBJ1-1
abundance: -
CDR3aa: CASSPTGQVYTEAFF
CDR3nt: TGTGCCAGTAGTCCGACGGGACAGGTTTACACTGAAGCTTTCTTT

v_gene: TRBV30
d_gene: -
len: 12
j_gene: TRBJ2-7
abundance: -
CDR3aa: CAWTGGRSEQYF
CDR3nt: TGTGCCTGGACCGGGGGAAGGTCCGAGCAGTACTTC

v_gene: TRBV5-4
d_gene: -
len: 16
j_gene: TRBJ2-3
abundance: -
CDR3aa: CASSPGIAALTDTQYF
CDR3nt: TGTGCCAGCAGCCCCGGGATAGCGGCTCTCACAGATACGCAGTATTTT

v_gene: TRBV5-1
d_gene: -
len: 15
j_gene: TRBJ1-6
abundance: -
CDR3aa: CASSLAAKGKSPLHF
CDR3nt: TGCGCCAGCAGCTTGGCGGCCAAGGGGAAATCACCCCTCCACTTT

v_gene: TRBV5-1
d_gene: -
len: 16
j_gene: TRBJ2-3
abundance: -
CDR3aa: CASSPQGKAGGDTQYF
CDR3nt: TGCGCCAGCAGCCCTCAGGGGAAGGCCGGTGGAGATACGCAGTATTTT

v_gene: TRBV28
d_gene: -
len: 12
j_gene: TRBJ2-7
abundance: -
CDR3aa: CASSSGFSEQYF
CDR3nt: TGTGCCAGCAGTTCGGGATTCTCCGAGCAGTACTTC

v_gene: TRBV27
d_gene: -
len: 18
j_gene: TRBJ2-1
abundance: -
CDR3aa: CASSYAIPGQELPNEQFF
CDR3nt: TGTGCCAGCAGTTACGCCATTCCGGGACAAGAATTGCCCAATGAGCAGTTCTTC

v_gene: TRBV9
d_gene: -
len: 14
j_gene: TRBJ2-2
abundance: -
CDR3aa: CASQDRRNTGELFF
CDR3nt: TGTGCCAGTCAAGACAGACGCAACACCGGGGAGCTGTTTTTT

v_gene: TRBV14
d_gene: -
len: 13
j_gene: TRBJ2-7
abundance: -
CDR3aa: CASSHSASYEQYF
CDR3nt: TGTGCCAGCAGCCATAGCGCCTCCTACGAGCAGTACTTC

v_gene: TRBV6-6
d_gene: TRBD2
len: 14
j_gene: TRBJ2-1
abundance: -
CDR3aa: CASSYSGGGAEQFF
CDR3nt: TGTGCCAGCAGTTACTCCGGGGGGGGTGCGGAGCAGTTCTTC

v_gene: TRBV14
d_gene: TRBD1
len: 15
j_gene: TRBJ2-1
abundance: -
CDR3aa: CASSDGTGYFFEQFF
CDR3nt: TGTGCCAGCAGCGACGGGACAGGGTATTTTTTTGAGCAGTTCTTC

v_gene: TRBV19
d_gene: -
len: 11
j_gene: TRBJ1-5
abundance: -
CDR3aa: CASRAGQPQHF
CDR3nt: TGTGCCAGTAGGGCGGGGCAGCCCCAGCATTTT

v_gene: TRBV7-9
d_gene: TRBD1
len: 14
j_gene: TRBJ2-2
abundance: -
CDR3aa: CASSLQGDTGELFF
CDR3nt: TGTGCCAGCAGCTTGCAGGGGGACACCGGGGAGCTGTTTTTT

v_gene: TRBV4-2
d_gene: -
len: 12
j_gene: TRBJ2-3
abundance: -
CDR3aa: CASSLRADTQYF
CDR3nt: TGTGCCAGCAGCCTGCGAGCGGATACGCAGTATTTT

v_gene: TRBV28
d_gene: -
len: 16
j_gene: TRBJ2-1
abundance: -
CDR3aa: CASTIRGVYSYNEQFF
CDR3nt: TGTGCCAGCACCATACGCGGGGTTTACTCCTACAATGAGCAGTTCTTC

v_gene: TRBV28
d_gene: -
len: 15
j_gene: TRBJ2-1
abundance: once
CDR3aa: CASSFKGTPYNEQFF
CDR3nt: TGTGCCAGCAGTTTTAAAGGGACACCATACAATGAGCAGTTCTTC

v_gene: TRBV30
d_gene: -
len: 13
j_gene: TRBJ2-6
abundance: once
CDR3aa: CAWSVSGANVLTF
CDR3nt: TGTGCCTGGAGTGTGTCAGGGGCCAACGTCCTGACTTTC

v_gene: TRBV6-1
d_gene: TRBD1
len: 15
j_gene: TRBJ2-7
abundance: -
CDR3aa: CASRGRQGVSYEQYF
CDR3nt: TGTGCCAGCAGAGGAAGACAGGGGGTTTCCTACGAGCAGTACTTC

v_gene: TRBV2
d_gene: -
len: 15
j_gene: TRBJ2-6
abundance: -
CDR3aa: CASSNRGMGANVLTF
CDR3nt: TGTGCCTCATCCAATAGGGGTATGGGGGCCAACGTCCTGACTTTC

v_gene: TRBV23-1
d_gene: -
len: 20
j_gene: TRBJ2-3
abundance: -
CDR3aa: CASTDEGDTPVTPGVDTQYF
CDR3nt: TGCGCCAGCACCGACGAGGGAGACACACCAGTGACACCCGGGGTAGATACGCAGTATTTT

v_gene: TRBV7-6
d_gene: -
len: 13
j_gene: TRBJ2-1
abundance: -
CDR3aa: CASSLGAYNEQFF
CDR3nt: TGTGCCAGCAGCTTAGGAGCTTACAATGAGCAGTTCTTC

v_gene: TRBV10-2
d_gene: -
len: 15
j_gene: TRBJ2-7
abundance: -
CDR3aa: CASSESSGISYEQYF
CDR3nt: TGCGCCAGCAGTGAGTCAAGCGGAATCTCCTACGAGCAGTACTTC

v_gene: TRBV29-1
d_gene: -
len: 13
j_gene: TRBJ1-1
abundance: -
CDR3aa: CSVVGGLNTEAFF
CDR3nt: TGCAGCGTTGTTGGGGGCCTGAACACTGAAGCTTTCTTT

v_gene: TRBV7-8
d_gene: TRBD2
len: 15
j_gene: TRBJ2-7
abundance: -
CDR3aa: CASSLGTSGTYEQYF
CDR3nt: TGTGCCAGCAGCTTAGGGACTAGCGGGACCTACGAGCAGTACTTC

v_gene: TRBV2
d_gene: TRBD2
len: 15
j_gene: TRBJ2-1
abundance: -
CDR3aa: CASRITTSGSNEQFF
CDR3nt: TGTGCCAGCAGGATAACCACTAGCGGGAGTAACGAGCAGTTCTTC

v_gene: TRBV5-1
d_gene: TRBD1
len: 14
j_gene: TRBJ1-6
abundance: -
CDR3aa: CASSAGTGASPLHF
CDR3nt: TGCGCCAGCAGCGCGGGGACAGGGGCCTCACCCCTCCACTTT